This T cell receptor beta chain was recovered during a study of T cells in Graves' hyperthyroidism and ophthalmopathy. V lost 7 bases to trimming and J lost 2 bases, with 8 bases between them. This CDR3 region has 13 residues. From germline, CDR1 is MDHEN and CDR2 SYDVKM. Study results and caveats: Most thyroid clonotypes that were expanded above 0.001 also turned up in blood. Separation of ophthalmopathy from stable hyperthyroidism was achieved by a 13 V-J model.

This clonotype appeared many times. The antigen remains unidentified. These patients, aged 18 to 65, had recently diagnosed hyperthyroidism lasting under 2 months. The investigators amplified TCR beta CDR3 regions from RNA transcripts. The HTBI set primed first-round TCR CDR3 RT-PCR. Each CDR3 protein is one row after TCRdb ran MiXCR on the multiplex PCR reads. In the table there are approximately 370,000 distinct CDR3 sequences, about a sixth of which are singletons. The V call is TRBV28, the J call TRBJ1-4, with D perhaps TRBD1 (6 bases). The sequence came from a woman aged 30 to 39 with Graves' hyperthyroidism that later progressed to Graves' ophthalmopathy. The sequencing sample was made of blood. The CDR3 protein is CASNRDTNEKLFF. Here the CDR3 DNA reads TGTGCCAGCAACAGGGATACTAATGAAAAACTGTTTTTT.